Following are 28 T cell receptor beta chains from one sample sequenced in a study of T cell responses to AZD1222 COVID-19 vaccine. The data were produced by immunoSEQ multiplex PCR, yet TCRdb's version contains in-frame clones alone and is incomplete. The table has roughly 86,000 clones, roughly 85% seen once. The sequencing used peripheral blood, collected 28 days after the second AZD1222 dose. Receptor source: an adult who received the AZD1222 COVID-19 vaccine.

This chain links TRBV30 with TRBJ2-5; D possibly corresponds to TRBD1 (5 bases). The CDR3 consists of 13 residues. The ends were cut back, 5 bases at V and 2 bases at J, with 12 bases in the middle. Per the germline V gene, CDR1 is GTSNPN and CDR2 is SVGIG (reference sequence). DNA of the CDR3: TGTGCCTGGGGCTGGACACCACAAGAGACCCAGTACTTC. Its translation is CAWGWTPQETQYF. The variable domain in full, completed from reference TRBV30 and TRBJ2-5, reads SQTIHQWPATLVQPVGSPLSLECTVEGTSNPNLYWYRQAAGRGLQLLFYSVGIGQISSEVPQNLSASRPQDRQFILSSKKLLLSDSGFYLCAWGWTPQETQYFGPGTRLLVL.

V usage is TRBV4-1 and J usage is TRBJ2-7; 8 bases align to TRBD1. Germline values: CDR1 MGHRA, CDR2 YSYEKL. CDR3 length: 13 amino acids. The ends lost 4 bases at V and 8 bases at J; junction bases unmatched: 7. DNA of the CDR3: TGCGCCAGCAGCCTAGGGACAGGAGGCAAGCAGTACTTC. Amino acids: CASSLGTGGKQYF.

The CDR3 DNA reads TGTGCCAGCAGTTTATTCTTAGCCGGCTTCACAGATACGCAGTATTTT. It is translated as CASSLFLAGFTDTQYF. This rearrangement joins TRBV28 to TRBJ2-3; D is uncertain. CDR1 and CDR2 (germline): MDHEN, SYDVKM. The CDR3 is made up of 16 amino acids. Trimming cost V 1 base and J 2 bases, with 13 bases left between them.

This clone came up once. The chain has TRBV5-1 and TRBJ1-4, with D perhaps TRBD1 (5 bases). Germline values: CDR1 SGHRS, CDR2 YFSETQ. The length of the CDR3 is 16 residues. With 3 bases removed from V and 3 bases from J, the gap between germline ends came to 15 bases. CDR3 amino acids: CASSWGARASNEKLFF. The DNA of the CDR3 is TGCGCCAGCAGCTGGGGTGCCAGGGCCTCTAATGAAAAACTGTTTTTT.

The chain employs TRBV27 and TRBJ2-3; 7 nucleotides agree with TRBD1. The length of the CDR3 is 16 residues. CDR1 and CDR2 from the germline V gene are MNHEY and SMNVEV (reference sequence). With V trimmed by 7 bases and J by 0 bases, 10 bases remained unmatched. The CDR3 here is CASTPGHRGSTDTQYF. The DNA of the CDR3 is TGTGCCAGCACACCGGGACACAGGGGAAGCACAGATACGCAGTATTTT.

In DNA form, the CDR3 reads TGTGCCAGTAGTATAGACGGGACAGGGTGGTACGAGCAGTACTTC. It encodes CASSIDGTGWYEQYF. The chain employs TRBV19 and TRBJ2-7, with 9 positions matching TRBD1. The CDR3 consists of 15 residues. The ends lost 0 bases at V and 4 bases at J; junction bases unmatched: 4. CDR1 and CDR2 (germline): LNHDA, SQIVND (reference sequence). Based on the CDR3 plus reference TRBV19 and TRBJ2-7, the full variable domain is DGGITQSPKYLFRKEGQNVTLSCEQNLNHDAMYWYRQDPGQGLRLIYYSQIVNDFQKGDIAEGYSVSREKKESFPLTVTSAQKNPTAFYLCASSIDGTGWYEQYFGPGTRLTVT.

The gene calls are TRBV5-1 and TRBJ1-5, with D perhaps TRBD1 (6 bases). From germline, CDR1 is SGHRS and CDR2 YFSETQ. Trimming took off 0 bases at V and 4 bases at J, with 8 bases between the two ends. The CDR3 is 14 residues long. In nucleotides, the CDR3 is TGCGCCAGCAGCTTGGGGACAGCTAATCAGCCCCAGCATTTT. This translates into CASSLGTANQPQHF.

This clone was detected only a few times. CDR3 nucleotides: TGTGCCAGCAGCCAAGATTATACTAGCGGGAGGCCCTTCCCGTCCTACGAGCAGTACTTC. Its translation is CASSQDYTSGRPFPSYEQYF. This chain uses TRBV14 with TRBJ2-7; 12 bases line up with TRBD2. Germline V gene lookup returns CDR1 SGHDN and CDR2 FVKESK. The CDR3 has 20 amino acids. The V and J ends lost 0 bases and 1 base, in that order; junction bases with no gene match: 13.

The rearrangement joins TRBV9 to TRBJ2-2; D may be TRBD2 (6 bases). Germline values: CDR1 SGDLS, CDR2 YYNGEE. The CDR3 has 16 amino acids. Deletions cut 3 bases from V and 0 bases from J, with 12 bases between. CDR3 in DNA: TGTGCCAGCAGCGCCCCCGCGGGGACGAACACCGGGGAGCTGTTTTTT. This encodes CASSAPAGTNTGELFF.

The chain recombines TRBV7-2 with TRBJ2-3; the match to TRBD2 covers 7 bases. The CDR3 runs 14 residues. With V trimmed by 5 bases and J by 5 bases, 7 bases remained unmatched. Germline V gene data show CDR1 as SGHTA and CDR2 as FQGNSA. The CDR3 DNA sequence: TGTGCCAGCAGCCCCCGGCTAGCGGAAGATACGCAGTATTTT. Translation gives CASSPRLAEDTQYF.

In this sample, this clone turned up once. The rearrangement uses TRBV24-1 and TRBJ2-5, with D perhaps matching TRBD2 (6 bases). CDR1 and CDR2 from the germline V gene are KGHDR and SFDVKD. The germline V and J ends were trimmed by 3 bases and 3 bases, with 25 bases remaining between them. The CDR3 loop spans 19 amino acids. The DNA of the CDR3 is TGTGCCACCAGTGATCAGCAAACACCGGCGGGGAGAGGTAAAGAGACCCAGTACTTC. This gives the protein CATSDQQTPAGRGKETQYF.

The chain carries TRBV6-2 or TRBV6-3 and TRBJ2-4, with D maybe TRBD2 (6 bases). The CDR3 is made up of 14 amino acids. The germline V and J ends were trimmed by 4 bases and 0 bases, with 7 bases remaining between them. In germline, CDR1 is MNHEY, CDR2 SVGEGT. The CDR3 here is CASSSGLAKNIQYF. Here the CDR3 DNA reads TGTGCCAGCAGTTCGGGACTAGCCAAAAACATTCAGTACTTC.

The CDR3 loop is CASSLGGSAGYTF. The DNA of the CDR3 is TGCGCCAGCAGCTTGGGGGGGTCTGCTGGCTACACCTTC. The chain is built from TRBV5-1 and TRBJ1-2, with D possibly TRBD1 on 5 matching bases. The CDR3 sequence is 13 residues long. Trimming pared 0 bases from V and 7 bases from J, leaving 10 bases between. CDR1 and CDR2 from the germline V gene are SGHRS and YFSETQ.

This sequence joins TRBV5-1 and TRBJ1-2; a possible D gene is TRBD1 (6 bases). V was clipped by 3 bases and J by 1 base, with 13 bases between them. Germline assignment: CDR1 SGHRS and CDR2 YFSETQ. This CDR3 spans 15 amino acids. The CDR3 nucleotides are TGCGCCAGCAGCTCATCCACAGGGAATAACTATGGCTACACCTTC. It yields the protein CASSSSTGNNYGYTF.

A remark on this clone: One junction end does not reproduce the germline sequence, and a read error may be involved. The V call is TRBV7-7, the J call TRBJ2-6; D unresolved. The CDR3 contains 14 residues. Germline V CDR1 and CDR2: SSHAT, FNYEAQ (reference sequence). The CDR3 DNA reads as TGTGCTAGCAGCCCCTGGGCCGGGGCCAACGTCCTGACTTTC. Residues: CASSPWAGANVLTF.

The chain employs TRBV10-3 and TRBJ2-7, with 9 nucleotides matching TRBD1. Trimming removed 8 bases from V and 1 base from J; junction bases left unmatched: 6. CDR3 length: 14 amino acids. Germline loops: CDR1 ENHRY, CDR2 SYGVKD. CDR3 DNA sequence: TGTGCCATCGCCGGGGACAGGGAGTCCTACGAGCAGTACTTC. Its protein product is CAIAGDRESYEQYF.

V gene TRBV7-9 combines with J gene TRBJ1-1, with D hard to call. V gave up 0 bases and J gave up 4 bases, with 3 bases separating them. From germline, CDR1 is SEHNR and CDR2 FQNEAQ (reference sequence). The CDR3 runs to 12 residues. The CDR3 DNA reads TGTGCCAGCAGCTTAGCCGTCACTGAAGCTTTCTTT. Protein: CASSLAVTEAFF.

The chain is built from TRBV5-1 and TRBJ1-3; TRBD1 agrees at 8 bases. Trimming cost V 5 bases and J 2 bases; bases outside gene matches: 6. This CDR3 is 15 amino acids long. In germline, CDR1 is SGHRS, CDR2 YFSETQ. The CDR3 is CASRPQQGAGNTIYF. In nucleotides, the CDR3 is TGCGCCAGCAGGCCCCAACAGGGGGCTGGAAACACCATATATTTT.

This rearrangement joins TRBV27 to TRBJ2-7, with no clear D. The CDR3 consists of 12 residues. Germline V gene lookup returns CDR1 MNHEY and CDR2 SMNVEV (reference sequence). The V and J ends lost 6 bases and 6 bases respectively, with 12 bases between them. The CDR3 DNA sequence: TGTGCCAGCAGAAGCCGGCAGTCCGAGCAGTACTTC. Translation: CASRSRQSEQYF.

The CDR3 loop reads CASTASAGNTIYF. CDR3 nucleotides: TGTGCCAGCACCGCTTCAGCTGGAAACACCATATATTTT. The V and J genes are TRBV9 and TRBJ1-3; the D is unclear. Trimming removed 6 bases at V and 2 bases at J, with 9 bases between. Per germline, CDR1 SGDLS and CDR2 YYNGEE. The length of the CDR3 is 13 residues. Filled out from reference TRBV9 and TRBJ1-3, the complete variable domain reads DSGVTQTPKHLITATGQRVTLRCSPRSGDLSVYWYQQSLDQGLQFLIQYYNGEERAKGNILERFSAQQFPDLHSELNLSSLELGDSALYFCASTASAGNTIYFGEGSWLTVV.

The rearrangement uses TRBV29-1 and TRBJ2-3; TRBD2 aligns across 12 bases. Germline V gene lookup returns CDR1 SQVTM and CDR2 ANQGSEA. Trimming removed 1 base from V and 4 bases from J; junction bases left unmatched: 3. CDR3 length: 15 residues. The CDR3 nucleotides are TGCAGCGTTGAAGGACTAGCGGGAGTTTCAGATACGCAGTATTTT. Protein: CSVEGLAGVSDTQYF.

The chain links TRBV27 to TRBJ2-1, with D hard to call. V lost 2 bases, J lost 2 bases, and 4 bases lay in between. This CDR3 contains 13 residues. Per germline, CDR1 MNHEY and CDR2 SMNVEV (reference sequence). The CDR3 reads CASSLPPYNEQFF. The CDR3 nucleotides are TGTGCCAGCAGTTTACCTCCCTACAATGAGCAGTTCTTC.

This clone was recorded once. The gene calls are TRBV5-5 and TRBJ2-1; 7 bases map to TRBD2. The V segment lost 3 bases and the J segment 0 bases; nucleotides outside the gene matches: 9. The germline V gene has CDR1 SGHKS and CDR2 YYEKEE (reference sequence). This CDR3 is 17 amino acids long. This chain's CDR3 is CASSSTGGLSSYNEQFF. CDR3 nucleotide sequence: TGTGCCAGCAGCTCGACCGGGGGGTTAAGCTCCTACAATGAGCAGTTCTTC.

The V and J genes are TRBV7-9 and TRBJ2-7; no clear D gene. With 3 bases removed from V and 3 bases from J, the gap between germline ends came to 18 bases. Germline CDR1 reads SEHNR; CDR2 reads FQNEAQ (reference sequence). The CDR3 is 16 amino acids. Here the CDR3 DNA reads TGTGCCAGCAGCTTCCTCAACCCACAGCGTTACTACGAGCAGTACTTC. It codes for CASSFLNPQRYYEQYF.

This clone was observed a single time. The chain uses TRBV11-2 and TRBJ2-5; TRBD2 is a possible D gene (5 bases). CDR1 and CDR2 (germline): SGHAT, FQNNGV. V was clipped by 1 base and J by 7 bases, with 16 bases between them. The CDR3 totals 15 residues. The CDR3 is CASSLASVSGMTQYF. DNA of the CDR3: TGTGCCAGCAGCTTAGCCTCCGTGTCCGGGATGACCCAGTACTTC.

CDR3 nucleotides: TGTGCCAGCAGCTTAGTGTCCCAGGGGGTCTCCTACAATGAGCAGTTCTTC. Protein product: CASSLVSQGVSYNEQFF. The V and J genes are TRBV7-2 and TRBJ2-1, with 7 bases identical to TRBD1. V shed 1 base, J shed 0 bases, and the junction held 6 bases outside the gene matches. The CDR3 is 17 residues long. CDR1 is SGHTA, CDR2 FQGNSA, per germline. Variable domain in full (rest from reference TRBV7-2 and TRBJ2-1): GAGVSQSPSNKVTEKGKDVELRCDPISGHTALYWYRQSLGQGLEFLIYFQGNSAPDKSGLPSDRFSAERTGGSVSTLTIQRTQQEDSAVYLCASSLVSQGVSYNEQFFGPGTRLTVL.

CDR3 DNA: TGTGCCTCGTATAAGTCGGGACGAACTAACACTGAAGCTTTCTTT. Its protein is CASYKSGRTNTEAFF. The gene calls are TRBV7-2 and TRBJ1-1, with D possibly matching TRBD1 (5 bases). The V end lost 11 bases, the J end lost 2 bases, and 21 bases lay between the germline ends. The CDR3 sequence is 15 residues long. Germline V gives CDR1 SGHTA, CDR2 FQGNSA.

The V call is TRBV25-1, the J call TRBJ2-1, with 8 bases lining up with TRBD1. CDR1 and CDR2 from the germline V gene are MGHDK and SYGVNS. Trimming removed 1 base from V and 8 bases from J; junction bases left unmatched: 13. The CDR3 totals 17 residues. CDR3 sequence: CASSESGTGPRIHEQFF. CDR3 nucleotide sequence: TGTGCCAGCAGTGAATCCGGGACAGGCCCCCGTATCCATGAGCAGTTCTTC. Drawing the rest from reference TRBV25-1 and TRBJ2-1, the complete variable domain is EADIYQTPRYLVIGTGKKITLECSQTMGHDKMYWYQQDPGMELHLIHYSYGVNSTEKGDLSSESTVSRIRTEHFPLTLESARPSHTSQYLCASSESGTGPRIHEQFFGPGTRLTVL.